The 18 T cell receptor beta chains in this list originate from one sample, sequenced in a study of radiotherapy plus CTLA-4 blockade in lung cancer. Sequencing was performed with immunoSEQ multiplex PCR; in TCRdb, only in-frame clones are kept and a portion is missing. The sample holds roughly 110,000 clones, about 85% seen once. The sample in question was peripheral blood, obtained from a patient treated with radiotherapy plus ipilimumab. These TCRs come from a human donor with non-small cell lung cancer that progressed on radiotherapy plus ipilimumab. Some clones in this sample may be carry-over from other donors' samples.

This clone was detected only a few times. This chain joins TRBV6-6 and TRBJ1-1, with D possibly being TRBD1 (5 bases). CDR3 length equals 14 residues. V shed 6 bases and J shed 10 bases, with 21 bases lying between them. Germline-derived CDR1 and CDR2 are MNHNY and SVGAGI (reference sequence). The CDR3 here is CASSRPTAREGAFF. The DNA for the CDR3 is TGTGCCAGCAGCCGCCCTACGGCCAGGGAGGGAGCTTTCTTT.

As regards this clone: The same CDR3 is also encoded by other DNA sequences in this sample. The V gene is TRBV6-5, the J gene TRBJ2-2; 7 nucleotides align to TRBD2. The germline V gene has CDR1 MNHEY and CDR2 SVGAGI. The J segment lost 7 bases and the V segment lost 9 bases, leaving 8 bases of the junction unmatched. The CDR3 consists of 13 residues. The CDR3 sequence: CASTWGGDGELFF. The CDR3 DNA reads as TGTGCCAGTACGTGGGGGGGGGACGGGGAGCTGTTTTTT.

The CDR3 sequence: CASSLYLTGVPYNEQFF. CDR3 coding DNA: TGTGCCAGCAGTCTTTATCTGACAGGGGTCCCCTACAATGAGCAGTTCTTC. The chain couples TRBV27 to TRBJ2-1; TRBD1 matches 8 bases. The CDR3 sequence is 17 residues long. J lost 2 bases, V lost 5 bases, and 11 bases had no gene match. The germline CDR1 and CDR2 sequences are MNHEY and SMNVEV (reference sequence).

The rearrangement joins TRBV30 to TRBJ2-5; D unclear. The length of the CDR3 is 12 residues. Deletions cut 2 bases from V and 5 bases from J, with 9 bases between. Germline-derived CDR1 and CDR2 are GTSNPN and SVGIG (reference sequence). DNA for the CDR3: TGTGCCTGGAGTACGGGTGGGGAGACCCAGTACTTC. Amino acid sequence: CAWSTGGETQYF. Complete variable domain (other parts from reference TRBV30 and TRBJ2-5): SQTIHQWPATLVQPVGSPLSLECTVEGTSNPNLYWYRQAAGRGLQLLFYSVGIGQISSEVPQNLSASRPQDRQFILSSKKLLLSDSGFYLCAWSTGGETQYFGPGTRLLVL.

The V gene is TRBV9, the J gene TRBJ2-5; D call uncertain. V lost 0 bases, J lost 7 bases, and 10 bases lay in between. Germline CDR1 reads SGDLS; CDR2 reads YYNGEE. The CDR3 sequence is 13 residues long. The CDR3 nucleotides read TGTGCCAGCAGCGTAGACTATCTACGGACCCAGTACTTC. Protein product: CASSVDYLRTQYF.

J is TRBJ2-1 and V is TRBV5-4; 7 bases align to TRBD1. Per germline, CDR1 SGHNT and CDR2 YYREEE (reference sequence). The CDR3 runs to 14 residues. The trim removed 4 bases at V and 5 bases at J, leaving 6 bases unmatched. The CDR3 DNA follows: TGTGCCAGCAGCCTTCCCACAGGGGACAATGAGCAGTTCTTC. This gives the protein CASSLPTGDNEQFF.

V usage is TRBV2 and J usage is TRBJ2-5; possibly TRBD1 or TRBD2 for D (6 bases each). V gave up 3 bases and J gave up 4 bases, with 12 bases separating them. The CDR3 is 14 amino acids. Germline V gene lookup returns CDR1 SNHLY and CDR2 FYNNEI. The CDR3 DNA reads TGTGCCAGCAGTGACATACAGGGAGGAGAGACCCAGTACTTC. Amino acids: CASSDIQGGETQYF.

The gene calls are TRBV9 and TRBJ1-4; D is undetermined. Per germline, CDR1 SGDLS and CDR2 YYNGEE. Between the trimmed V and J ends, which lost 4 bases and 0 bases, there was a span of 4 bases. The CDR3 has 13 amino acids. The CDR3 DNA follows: TGTGCCAGCAGCCGGGCAACTAATGAAAAACTGTTTTTT. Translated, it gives CASSRATNEKLFF.

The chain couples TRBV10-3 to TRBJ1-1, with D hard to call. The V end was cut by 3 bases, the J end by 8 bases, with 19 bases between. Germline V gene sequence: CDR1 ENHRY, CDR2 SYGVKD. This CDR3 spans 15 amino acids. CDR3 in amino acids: CAISEGGITVAEAFF. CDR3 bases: TGTGCCATCAGTGAAGGTGGGATTACTGTCGCCGAAGCTTTCTTT.

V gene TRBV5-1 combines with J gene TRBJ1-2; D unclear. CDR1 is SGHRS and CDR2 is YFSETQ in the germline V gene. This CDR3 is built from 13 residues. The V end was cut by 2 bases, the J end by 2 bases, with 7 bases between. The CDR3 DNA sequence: TGCGCCAGCAGCTTACAGAGGAACTATGGCTACACCTTC. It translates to CASSLQRNYGYTF.

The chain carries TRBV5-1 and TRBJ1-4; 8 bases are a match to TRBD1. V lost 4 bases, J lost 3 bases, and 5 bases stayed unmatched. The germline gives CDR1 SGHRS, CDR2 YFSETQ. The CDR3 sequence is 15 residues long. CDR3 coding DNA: TGCGCCAGCAGCGACCCGACAGGGGCTAATGAAAAACTGTTTTTT. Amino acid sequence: CASSDPTGANEKLFF.

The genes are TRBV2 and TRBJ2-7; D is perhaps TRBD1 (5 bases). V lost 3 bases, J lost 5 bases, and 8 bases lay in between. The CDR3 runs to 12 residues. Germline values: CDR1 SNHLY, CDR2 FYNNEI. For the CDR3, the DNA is TGTGCCAGCAGTGATACAGGAGACGAGCAGTACTTC. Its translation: CASSDTGDEQYF.

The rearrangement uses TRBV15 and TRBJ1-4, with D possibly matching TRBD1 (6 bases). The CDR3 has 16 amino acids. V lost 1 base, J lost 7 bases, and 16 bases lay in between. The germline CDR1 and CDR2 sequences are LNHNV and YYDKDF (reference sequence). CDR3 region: CATSRGPPLRGEKLFF. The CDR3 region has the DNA TGTGCCACCAGCAGAGGACCCCCCCTCAGGGGTGAAAAACTGTTTTTT.

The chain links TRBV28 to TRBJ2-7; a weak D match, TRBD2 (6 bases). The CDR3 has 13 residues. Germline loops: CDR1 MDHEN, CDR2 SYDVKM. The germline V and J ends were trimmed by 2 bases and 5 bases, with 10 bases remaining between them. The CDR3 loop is CASSLVRGDEQYF. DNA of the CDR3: TGTGCCAGCAGTTTAGTACGCGGGGACGAGCAGTACTTC. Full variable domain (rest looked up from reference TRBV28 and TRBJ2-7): DVKVTQSSRYLVKRTGEKVFLECVQDMDHENMFWYRQDPGLGLRLIYFSYDVKMKEKGDIPEGYSVSREKKERFSLILESASTNQTSMYLCASSLVRGDEQYFGPGTRLTVT.

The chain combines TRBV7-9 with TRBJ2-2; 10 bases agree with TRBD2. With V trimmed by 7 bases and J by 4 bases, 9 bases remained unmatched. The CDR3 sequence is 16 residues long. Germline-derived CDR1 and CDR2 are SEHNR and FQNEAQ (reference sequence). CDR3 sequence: CASIRNGLAATGELFF. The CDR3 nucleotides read TGTGCCAGCATACGGAACGGACTAGCGGCCACCGGGGAGCTGTTTTTT.

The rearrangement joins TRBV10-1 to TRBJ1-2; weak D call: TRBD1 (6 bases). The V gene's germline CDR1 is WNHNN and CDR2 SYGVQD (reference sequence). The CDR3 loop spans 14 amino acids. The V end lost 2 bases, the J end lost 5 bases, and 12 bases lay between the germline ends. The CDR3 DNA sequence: TGCGCCAGCAGTGAGAGGTTGGGGGCTTATGGCTACACCTTC. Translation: CASSERLGAYGYTF.

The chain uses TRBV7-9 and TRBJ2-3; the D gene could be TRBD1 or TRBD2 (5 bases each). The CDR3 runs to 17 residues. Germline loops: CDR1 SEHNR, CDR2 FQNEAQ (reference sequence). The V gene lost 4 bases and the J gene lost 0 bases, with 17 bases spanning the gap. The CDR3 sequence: CASSSFFGTGSTDTQYF. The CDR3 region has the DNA TGTGCCAGCAGCTCCTTTTTCGGGACGGGAAGCACAGATACGCAGTATTTT.

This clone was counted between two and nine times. The CDR3 sequence is CASSFGSPSYEQYF. CDR3 sequence (DNA): TGTGCCAGTAGTTTCGGATCCCCCTCCTACGAGCAGTACTTC. The genes are TRBV19 and TRBJ2-7; D is undetermined. Trimming stripped 5 bases from V and 0 bases from J, with 11 bases between. Germline V gives CDR1 LNHDA, CDR2 SQIVND (reference sequence). The CDR3 spans 14 residues. The variable domain in full, completed from reference TRBV19 and TRBJ2-7, reads DGGITQSPKYLFRKEGQNVTLSCEQNLNHDAMYWYRQDPGQGLRLIYYSQIVNDFQKGDIAEGYSVSREKKESFPLTVTSAQKNPTAFYLCASSFGSPSYEQYFGPGTRLTVT.